What follows are 2 T cell receptor beta chains derived from one specimen sequenced in a study of PD-1 blockade in classical Hodgkin lymphoma. Time point meaning: cycle 4 day 1 (C4D1), after less than 7 weeks of nivolumab. All patients experienced relapse after autologous stem cell transplantation, and brentuximab vedotin exposure was variable. TCRdb keeps only in-frame clones here, not all; method: immunoSEQ multiplex PCR. The table includes around 31,000 clones, 65% to 85% detected once. The specimen was peripheral blood mononuclear cells (PBMCs), collected before the fourth cycle of nivolumab. The receptors come from a human donor with classical Hodgkin lymphoma.

The chain is built from TRBV6-5 and TRBJ1-2; D unresolved. Trimming shortened V by 8 bases and J by 0 bases, and 10 bases separated the two germline ends. Germline V gene sequence: CDR1 MNHEY, CDR2 SVGAGI. The CDR3 runs 13 residues. The CDR3 loop reads CASRRIANYGYTF. In DNA, the CDR3 is TGTGCCAGCCGGAGGATCGCTAACTATGGCTACACCTTC.

V gene TRBV30 combines with J gene TRBJ1-3; D is undetermined. Between the trimmed V and J ends, which lost 0 bases and 4 bases, there was a span of 13 bases. The CDR3 has 15 amino acids. Per the germline V gene, CDR1 is GTSNPN and CDR2 is SVGIG (reference sequence). The DNA of the CDR3 is TGTGCCTGGAGTGTAATGCATGGGCCCGGAAACACCATATATTTT. Residues: CAWSVMHGPGNTIYF. Looking up the rest from reference TRBV30 and TRBJ1-3 gives the full variable domain: SQTIHQWPATLVQPVGSPLSLECTVEGTSNPNLYWYRQAAGRGLQLLFYSVGIGQISSEVPQNLSASRPQDRQFILSSKKLLLSDSGFYLCAWSVMHGPGNTIYFGEGSWLTVV.